The 6 T cell receptor beta chains listed next were all sequenced from one sample in a study of T cell responses to AZD1222 COVID-19 vaccine. Clones were read by immunoSEQ multiplex PCR, and TCRdb kept only the in-frame ones, dropping some. The sample has some 170,000 clones, 85% to 95% seen once; the top ten hold 2.6%. The sequencing here drew on peripheral blood, taken on day 0 of AZD1222 vaccination. Receptors originate from an adult in good health.

This chain connects TRBV6-5 to TRBJ1-3; D is ambiguous. Germline values: CDR1 MNHEY, CDR2 SVGAGI. The CDR3 is made up of 12 amino acids. V lost 6 bases and J 4 bases, leaving 7 bases between the germline ends. CDR3 DNA sequence: TGTGCCAGCAGGGTAGGGGGAAACACCATATATTTT. Amino acid sequence: CASRVGGNTIYF.

The chain is built from TRBV2 and TRBJ1-6; D is unresolved. The CDR3 has 12 residues. Germline CDR1 SNHLY, CDR2 FYNNEI. The V gene lost 2 bases and the J gene lost 9 bases, with 5 bases spanning the gap. The DNA for the CDR3 is TGTGCCAGCAGTGAAACGGGTTCACCCCTCCACTTT. This codes for CASSETGSPLHF.

J is TRBJ1-1 and V is TRBV29-1; D is possibly TRBD1 (5 bases). The CDR3 runs to 13 residues. Germline loops: CDR1 SQVTM, CDR2 ANQGSEA. CDR3 residues: CTSVRGLNTEAFF. As DNA, the CDR3 is TGCACCTCCGTCCGGGGACTGAACACTGAAGCTTTCTTT.

This clone has just one count. V gene TRBV27 combines with J gene TRBJ1-1; a weak D match, TRBD1 (6 bases). CDR3 size: 14 residues. Germline assignment: CDR1 MNHEY and CDR2 SMNVEV (reference sequence). With 7 bases removed from V and 6 bases from J, the gap between germline ends came to 18 bases. The CDR3 spells CASMRPGRGAEAFF. The DNA for the CDR3 is TGTGCCAGCATGCGCCCCGGGAGGGGGGCTGAAGCTTTCTTT.

The chain employs TRBV3-1 (or the pseudogene TRBV3-2) and TRBJ1-2; the match to TRBD1 covers 10 bases. Germline V lookup: CDR1 LGHDT, CDR2 YNNKEL (reference sequence). The junction had 10 bases not matched to a gene; V was cut back by 1 base and J by 5 bases. The length of the CDR3 is 17 residues. CDR3 residues: CASSQASLGQGVYGYTF. The CDR3 nucleotides are TGTGCCAGCAGCCAAGCCTCATTAGGACAGGGGGTTTATGGCTACACCTTC.

The chain employs TRBV10-1 and TRBJ1-1, with TRBD1 identical over 8 bases. Trimming took 2 bases from V and 4 from J; bases not matched to a gene: 12. Germline assignment: CDR1 WNHNN and CDR2 SYGVQD (reference sequence). The CDR3 runs to 17 residues. The CDR3 loop reads CASSEPRARQGRTEAFF. Written as DNA, the CDR3 is TGCGCCAGCAGTGAGCCTAGAGCCCGACAGGGGCGCACTGAAGCTTTCTTT.